These 27 T cell receptor beta chains share one sample of origin, sequenced in a study of T cells in lung cancer brain metastases. The table came from immunoSEQ multiplex PCR; TCRdb's copy has only in-frame clones and leaves some out. The sample consists of 5,000 to 8,000 clones, more than 80% of them appearing once. The sample consisted of tumor tissue from the primary lung tumor. All receptors come from a man over 45 with non-small cell lung cancer.

The rearrangement links TRBV7-2 to TRBJ2-7; 8 bases fit TRBD2. The V and J ends lost 1 base and 0 bases, in that order; junction bases with no gene match: 5. The CDR3 loop spans 16 amino acids. CDR1 and CDR2 (germline): SGHTA, FQGNSA. The chain's CDR3 is CASSLGRGGPSYEQYF. The CDR3 DNA is TGTGCCAGCAGCTTAGGTCGCGGGGGGCCCTCCTACGAGCAGTACTTC.

The chain is built from TRBV5-1 and TRBJ2-3; D is ambiguous. V lost 2 bases to trimming and J lost 2 bases, with 9 bases between them. The CDR3 is 14 residues long. Germline V gives CDR1 SGHRS, CDR2 YFSETQ. CDR3: CASSLSQHTDTQYF. The CDR3 DNA is TGCGCCAGCAGCTTATCACAGCACACAGATACGCAGTATTTT. The variable domain in full, with the rest retrieved from reference TRBV5-1 and TRBJ2-3, is KAGVTQTPRYLIKTRGQQVTLSCSPISGHRSVSWYQQTPGQGLQFLFEYFSETQRNKGNFPGRFSGRQFSNSRSEMNVSTLELGDSALYLCASSLSQHTDTQYFGPGTRLTVL.

This clone has more than one count but fewer than ten. This specimen includes other DNA sequences encoding the same CDR3. The chain links TRBV9 to TRBJ1-2; D ambiguous. This CDR3 has 14 amino acids. Germline assignment: CDR1 SGDLS and CDR2 YYNGEE. V lost 0 bases to trimming and J lost 7 bases, with 13 bases between them. The CDR3 DNA is TGTGCCAGCAGCGTAGGAGACTTAATCGGTGGCTACACCTTC. It codes for CASSVGDLIGGYTF.

V usage is TRBV25-1 and J usage is TRBJ1-1; D not certain. There are 12 residues in the CDR3. Trimming stripped 3 bases from V and 11 bases from J, with 13 bases between. Germline V gene lookup returns CDR1 MGHDK and CDR2 SYGVNS. This chain's CDR3 is CASSEFGLRAFF. The CDR3 nucleotides are TGTGCCAGCAGTGAGTTCGGTCTGAGGGCTTTCTTT. Full variable domain (missing parts from reference TRBV25-1 and TRBJ1-1): EADIYQTPRYLVIGTGKKITLECSQTMGHDKMYWYQQDPGMELHLIHYSYGVNSTEKGDLSSESTVSRIRTEHFPLTLESARPSHTSQYLCASSEFGLRAFFGQGTRLTVV.

The chain uses TRBV4-1 and TRBJ1-3, with TRBD1 matching 8 bases. With V trimmed by 6 bases and J by 4 bases, 5 bases remained unmatched. The CDR3 is 14 residues long. CDR1 and CDR2 (germline): MGHRA, YSYEKL. CDR3 in amino acids: CASRERTGGNTIYF. The CDR3 nucleotides read TGCGCCAGCAGGGAACGGACAGGGGGAAACACCATATATTTT.

For this clone: One end of the junction fails to match germline, which may point to a read error. The sample carries other DNA sequences with the same CDR3. This chain joins TRBV4-1 and TRBJ1-2, with D perhaps TRBD1 (5 bases). Germline-derived CDR1 and CDR2 are MGHRA and YSYEKL. The CDR3 runs to 16 residues. DNA for the CDR3: TGTGCCAGCAGCCAAGATCTGGGGCAGATTAACTATGGCTACACCTTC. Amino acids: CASSQDLGQINYGYTF.

V and J are TRBV5-6 and TRBJ1-1; 9 nucleotides match TRBD1. V shed 4 bases, J shed 0 bases, and the junction held 7 bases outside the gene matches. Germline CDR1 reads SGHDT; CDR2 reads YYEEEE. The CDR3 is made up of 16 amino acids. This CDR3 is CASSLGQGLMNTEAFF. The CDR3 DNA reads TGTGCCAGCAGCCTAGGACAGGGGTTAATGAACACTGAAGCTTTCTTT.

This chain uses TRBV6-6 with TRBJ1-2; D unclear. Trimming pared 5 bases from V and 12 bases from J, leaving 16 bases between. Germline loops: CDR1 MNHNY, CDR2 SVGAGI (reference sequence). The CDR3 contains 12 residues. In DNA form, the CDR3 reads TGTGCCAGCAGTCCAGATGTTATGTTCCACACCTTC. Translation: CASSPDVMFHTF.

The chain has TRBV6-1 and TRBJ1-6, with 7 bases matching TRBD1. The germline V gene has CDR1 MNHNS and CDR2 SASEGT. V was pared by 4 bases and J by 6 bases, with 6 bases of the junction left unmatched. The CDR3 extends over 15 amino acids. CDR3 bases: TGTGCCAGCAGTGTGAGACAGGGCGGTAATTCACCCCTCCACTTT. Protein: CASSVRQGGNSPLHF.

Concerning this clone: Other nucleotide sequences in the sample specify the same CDR3. The J gene is TRBJ2-1, the V gene TRBV10-3; possibly TRBD2 for D (7 bases). Germline V CDR1 and CDR2: ENHRY, SYGVKD. The germline V and J ends were trimmed by 10 bases and 0 bases, with 19 bases remaining between them. The CDR3 is 16 residues long. CDR3 loop: CATGGRGESSYNEQFF. The DNA for the CDR3 is TGTGCCACGGGGGGCAGGGGCGAAAGCTCCTACAATGAGCAGTTCTTC.

Only a few counts were recorded for this clone. The rearrangement joins TRBV18 to TRBJ2-3; 10 bases fit TRBD2. V lost 3 bases to trimming and J lost 7 bases; unmatched junction nucleotides: 7. Germline V gene sequence: CDR1 KGHSH, CDR2 LQKENI. This CDR3 is 15 amino acids long. In DNA, the CDR3 is TGTGCCAGCTCACCTAGTCTAGCGGGGGAAAATACGCAGTATTTT. This codes for CASSPSLAGENTQYF.

The V call is TRBV5-1, the J call TRBJ2-3; TRBD2 matches 12 bases. Trimming cost V 5 bases and J 7 bases; bases outside gene matches: 11. The CDR3 extends over 16 amino acids. Germline CDR1 reads SGHRS; CDR2 reads YFSETQ. CDR3 DNA: TGCGCCAGCAGTTCCCTAGCGGGGGGGCAGGTAAATACGCAGTATTTT. Encoded protein: CASSSLAGGQVNTQYF. The entire variable domain, with the rest obtained from reference TRBV5-1 and TRBJ2-3, is as follows: KAGVTQTPRYLIKTRGQQVTLSCSPISGHRSVSWYQQTPGQGLQFLFEYFSETQRNKGNFPGRFSGRQFSNSRSEMNVSTLELGDSALYLCASSSLAGGQVNTQYFGPGTRLTVL.

V is TRBV10-3 and J is TRBJ2-3, with a possible D match to TRBD2 (6 bases). Germline CDR1 ENHRY, CDR2 SYGVKD. Trimming shortened V by 8 bases and J by 3 bases, and 12 bases separated the two germline ends. The CDR3 runs to 13 residues. CDR3 in amino acids: CAIEGGETDTQYF. CDR3 in DNA: TGTGCCATCGAGGGCGGGGAAACAGATACGCAGTATTTT.

The gene calls are TRBV5-5 and TRBJ2-3; D might be TRBD1 (5 bases). Germline values: CDR1 SGHKS, CDR2 YYEKEE (reference sequence). This CDR3 comprises 16 residues. The V gene lost 2 bases and the J gene lost 1 base, with 14 bases spanning the gap. CDR3 in DNA: TGTGCCAGCAGCTTCTACGTGCAGGGTGGCACAGATACGCAGTATTTT. Encoded protein: CASSFYVQGGTDTQYF.

The V gene is TRBV6-1, the J gene TRBJ1-1, with a tentative D call TRBD1 (6 bases). The CDR3 extends over 14 amino acids. In germline, CDR1 is MNHNS, CDR2 SASEGT. Trimming left V 7 bases short and J 3 bases short, with 15 bases between. The CDR3 coding sequence is TGTGCCAGCAAAAAACAGGGTCTGGACACTGAAGCTTTCTTT. It is translated as CASKKQGLDTEAFF.

V gene TRBV29-1 combines with J gene TRBJ1-5, with 12 bases lining up with TRBD1. The CDR3 length is 15 residues. The V and J ends lost 4 bases and 6 bases, in that order; junction bases with no gene match: 7. Germline V gene lookup returns CDR1 SQVTM and CDR2 ANQGSEA. This chain's CDR3 is CSVGEGTGGGQPQHF. CDR3 nucleotide sequence: TGCAGCGTTGGAGAGGGGACAGGGGGCGGTCAGCCCCAGCATTTT. The full variable domain, with the rest looked up from reference TRBV29-1 and TRBJ1-5, is SAVISQKPSRDICQRGTSLTIQCQVDSQVTMMFWYRQQPGQSLTLIATANQGSEATYESGFVIDKFPISRPNLTFSTLTVSNMSPEDSSIYLCSVGEGTGGGQPQHFGDGTRLSIL.

This clone was seen more than once but under ten times. This rearrangement joins TRBV10-2 to TRBJ2-7, with D uncertain. Trimming stripped 0 bases from V and 0 bases from J, with 9 bases between. Per the germline V gene, CDR1 is WSHSY and CDR2 is SAAADI. The CDR3 is made up of 15 amino acids. CDR3 coding DNA: TGCGCCAGCAGTGAGTCGAGTGGAAGCTCCTACGAGCAGTACTTC. It codes for CASSESSGSSYEQYF.

The chain has TRBV30 and TRBJ1-4, with no clear D. Trimming took off 0 bases at V and 4 bases at J, with 6 bases between the two ends. Germline V gene sequence: CDR1 GTSNPN, CDR2 SVGIG (reference sequence). The CDR3 spans 13 residues. The CDR3: CAWSVLYNEKLFF. CDR3 nucleotide sequence: TGTGCCTGGAGTGTTTTGTATAATGAAAAACTGTTTTTT.

The chain has TRBV25-1 and TRBJ1-4; D remains ambiguous. Germline values: CDR1 MGHDK, CDR2 SYGVNS. The CDR3 length is 15 residues. Trimming cost V 3 bases and J 8 bases, with 16 bases left between them. CDR3 in DNA: TGTGCCAGCAGTGATCACGAGACTTTGGAGGAAAAACTGTTTTTT. Translation: CASSDHETLEEKLFF.

V gene TRBV18 combines with J gene TRBJ2-3; D remains ambiguous. The length of the CDR3 is 15 residues. Germline V lookup: CDR1 KGHSH, CDR2 LQKENI. V lost 1 base to trimming and J lost 0 bases, with 8 bases between them. CDR3: CASSPRLGSTDTQYF. The CDR3 region has the DNA TGTGCCAGCTCACCACGTCTCGGAAGCACAGATACGCAGTATTTT. The full variable domain, in which reference TRBV18 and TRBJ2-3 provide the parts outside the CDR3, is NAGVMQNPRHLVRRRGQEARLRCSPMKGHSHVYWYRQLPEEGLKFMVYLQKENIIDESGMPKERFSAEFPKEGPSILRIQQVVRGDSAAYFCASSPRLGSTDTQYFGPGTRLTVL.

This rearrangement joins TRBV30 to TRBJ1-5; 9 positions agree with TRBD1. The CDR3 length is 17 residues. V was pared by 2 bases and J by 3 bases, with 11 bases of the junction left unmatched. Germline lookup yields CDR1 GTSNPN and CDR2 SVGIG (reference sequence). CDR3: CAWSNKPGQGDNQPQHF. The DNA of the CDR3 is TGTGCCTGGAGTAACAAGCCGGGACAGGGAGACAATCAGCCCCAGCATTTT.

The chain uses TRBV2 and TRBJ2-2, with 7 bases aligning to TRBD2. Germline CDR1 is SNHLY and CDR2 is FYNNEI. The ends lost 4 bases at V and 5 bases at J; junction bases unmatched: 7. The CDR3 covers 15 residues. The CDR3 sequence is CASSARSGGTGELFF. The CDR3 DNA reads as TGTGCCAGCAGTGCGAGATCGGGGGGTACCGGGGAGCTGTTTTTT.

V usage is TRBV5-1 and J usage is TRBJ1-2; maybe TRBD1 (5 bases). The CDR3 covers 18 residues. Trimming shortened V by 0 bases and J by 3 bases, and 21 bases separated the two germline ends. In germline, CDR1 is SGHRS, CDR2 YFSETQ. CDR3: CASSLVGSLVGGYYGYTF. CDR3 DNA: TGCGCCAGCAGCTTGGTAGGATCGTTGGTCGGGGGGTACTATGGCTACACCTTC.

The J gene is TRBJ2-5, the V gene TRBV19; D is unresolved. Germline CDR1 reads LNHDA; CDR2 reads SQIVND (reference sequence). The ends were cut back, 0 bases at V and 5 bases at J, with 7 bases in the middle. The CDR3 runs 13 residues. The CDR3 sequence: CASSIDFRETQYF. CDR3 DNA: TGTGCCAGTAGTATAGATTTCCGGGAGACCCAGTACTTC.

The J gene is TRBJ2-7, the V gene TRBV2; D ambiguous. CDR3 length: 12 amino acids. Trimming cost V 5 bases and J 3 bases, with 8 bases left between them. Germline V gives CDR1 SNHLY, CDR2 FYNNEI. In nucleotides, the CDR3 is TGTGCCAGCAGTTTTACCCACTACGAGCAGTACTTC. Translation: CASSFTHYEQYF.

This clone was observed a few times. The J gene is TRBJ2-2, the V gene TRBV5-1; 8 nucleotides align to TRBD1. J lost 3 bases, V lost 4 bases, and 8 bases had no gene match. The CDR3 is made up of 16 amino acids. Germline V gene sequence: CDR1 SGHRS, CDR2 YFSETQ. CDR3 nucleotides: TGCGCCAGCAGCCTACGACAGGGGAGGTACACCGGGGAGCTGTTTTTT. It specifies CASSLRQGRYTGELFF.

The CDR3 DNA reads as TGTGCCAGCAGCCACCGAGACACTGAAGCTTTCTTT. Translated: CASSHRDTEAFF. The chain couples TRBV4-2 to TRBJ1-1; D gene uncertain. Trimming removed 3 bases at V and 3 bases at J, with 5 bases between. Germline V lookup: CDR1 LGHNA, CDR2 YNFKEQ. This CDR3 is built from 12 residues.